The next 27 T cell receptor beta chains were all read from a single sample in a study of tissue T cells after allogeneic stem cell transplantation. Libraries were prepared by immunoSEQ multiplex PCR; TCRdb keeps only in-frame clonotypes and omits some of them. The data contain fewer than 5,000 clones, approximately 69% of them seen just once; the ten biggest clones take up 20% to 25%. The sample consisted of duodenal tissue, taken at autopsy. These receptors were taken from a female patient aged 18 to 55 with steroid-refractory graft-versus-host disease after an allogeneic stem cell transplant. These T cells may partly come from the graft donor.

This sequence joins TRBV2 and TRBJ2-3; D not resolved. Germline V gene data show CDR1 as SNHLY and CDR2 as FYNNEI. Trimming removed 7 bases at V and 2 bases at J, with 13 bases between. This CDR3 is built from 14 residues. The CDR3 DNA reads TGTGCCAGCATCGAATCCCGGGCCACAGATACGCAGTATTTT. Protein: CASIESRATDTQYF.

The count of this clone is one. The gene calls are TRBV5-1 and TRBJ1-2; D is unresolved. This CDR3 contains 16 residues. The germline V gene has CDR1 SGHRS and CDR2 YFSETQ. V lost 4 bases to trimming and J lost 0 bases, with 16 bases between them. In DNA form, the CDR3 reads TGCGCCAGCAGCCACCCAAGGACCAGCTCTAACTATGGCTACACCTTC. Protein sequence: CASSHPRTSSNYGYTF.

V usage is TRBV2 and J usage is TRBJ2-1; D unclear. The CDR3 is made up of 11 amino acids. Germline lookup yields CDR1 SNHLY and CDR2 FYNNEI. V lost 6 bases and J lost 5, with 5 bases in between. The CDR3 nucleotides read TGTGCCAGCAGGAAAAACAATGAGCAGTTCTTC. It yields the protein CASRKNNEQFF.

A few counts support this clone. One end of the junction does not line up with germline, which may come from a read error. This chain joins TRBV10-3 and TRBJ1-4, with D hard to call. This CDR3 has 11 residues. Germline V CDR1 and CDR2: ENHRY, SYGVKD. CDR3 residues: CAISESNSETF. DNA of the CDR3: TGTGCCATCAGTGAGTCGAACAGTGAGACTTTT.

This clone was counted a few times. V and J are TRBV13 and TRBJ1-5; D unclear. Germline lookup yields CDR1 PRHDT and CDR2 FYEKMQ (reference sequence). V dropped 1 base and J dropped 9 bases, with 10 bases sitting between them. CDR3 size: 13 residues. The CDR3 protein is CASSLDRVPPQHF. The CDR3 DNA reads as TGTGCCAGCAGCTTAGATCGGGTGCCGCCCCAGCATTTT.

J is TRBJ2-5 and V is TRBV3-1 (or the pseudogene TRBV3-2); 7 bases map to TRBD2. Germline V lookup: CDR1 LGHDT, CDR2 YNNKEL (reference sequence). The CDR3 covers 15 residues. V was pared by 6 bases and J by 3 bases, with 10 bases of the junction left unmatched. The CDR3 sequence: CASRLLGLGKETQYF. The CDR3 DNA follows: TGTGCCAGCAGACTACTAGGACTAGGGAAAGAGACCCAGTACTTC.

This clone occurred a few times. This chain connects TRBV9 to TRBJ2-3; D might be TRBD2 (6 bases). The germline CDR1 and CDR2 sequences are SGDLS and YYNGEE. The CDR3 is 12 amino acids. The V gene lost 7 bases and the J gene lost 4 bases, with 10 bases spanning the gap. As DNA, the CDR3 is TGTGCCAGCGGAGGAGGGCCAGATACGCAGTATTTT. Amino acid sequence: CASGGGPDTQYF.

This clone was picked up a small number of times. The chain employs TRBV6-5 and TRBJ2-4, with D perhaps TRBD1 (6 bases). This CDR3 is built from 16 residues. Germline V gene sequence: CDR1 MNHEY, CDR2 SVGAGI. Trimming took 4 bases from V and 0 from J, leaving 13 bases between them. The CDR3 bases are TGTGCCAGCAGTTTTTCCGGACAGTTAGCCAAAAACATTCAGTACTTC. It translates to CASSFSGQLAKNIQYF.

The table lists this clone with a count of one. The CDR3 DNA reads TGCGCCAGCAGGCTGGTGGGGGATGGCTACACCTTC. Protein product: CASRLVGDGYTF. This chain links TRBV5-1 with TRBJ1-2; the D gene is possibly TRBD1 (5 bases). V lost 5 bases to trimming and J lost 6 bases, with 11 bases between them. The CDR3 length is 12 residues. CDR1 is SGHRS and CDR2 is YFSETQ in the germline V gene. The entire variable domain, with the rest obtained from reference TRBV5-1 and TRBJ1-2, is as follows: KAGVTQTPRYLIKTRGQQVTLSCSPISGHRSVSWYQQTPGQGLQFLFEYFSETQRNKGNFPGRFSGRQFSNSRSEMNVSTLELGDSALYLCASRLVGDGYTFGSGTRLTVV.

The rearrangement links TRBV2 to TRBJ2-1; unclear D gene. The germline gives CDR1 SNHLY, CDR2 FYNNEI. V was pared by 8 bases and J by 0 bases, with 14 bases between. This CDR3 is built from 15 residues. This CDR3 is CASPSLAGSYNEQFF. The CDR3 coding sequence is TGTGCCAGCCCTTCTTTAGCTGGCTCCTACAATGAGCAGTTCTTC.

This CDR3 is CASSLSRGTRAYEQFF. The CDR3 nucleotides read TGTGCCAGCAGTTTATCCCGGGGGACCCGGGCGTATGAGCAGTTCTTC. The genes are TRBV27 and TRBJ2-1; weak D call: TRBD2 (6 bases). The CDR3 loop spans 16 amino acids. Germline values: CDR1 MNHEY, CDR2 SMNVEV (reference sequence). Between the trimmed V and J ends, which lost 0 bases and 8 bases, there was a span of 17 bases.

CDR3 coding DNA: TGTGCCAGCACGGGACTGGGGCCTTACGAGCAGTACTTC. Protein product: CASTGLGPYEQYF. V and J are TRBV27 and TRBJ2-7; possibly TRBD2 for D (6 bases). The CDR3 runs 13 residues. Germline V lookup: CDR1 MNHEY, CDR2 SMNVEV (reference sequence). V lost 7 bases and J lost 4, with 14 bases in between.

This chain links TRBV19 with TRBJ2-7; the D call may be TRBD1 or TRBD2 (5 bases each). The germline V and J ends were trimmed by 3 bases and 3 bases, with 12 bases remaining between them. The CDR3 is 14 residues long. Germline-derived CDR1 and CDR2 are LNHDA and SQIVND (reference sequence). The CDR3 here is CASSIRDVGYEQYF. CDR3 sequence (DNA): TGTGCCAGTAGTATCCGGGACGTGGGCTACGAGCAGTACTTC.

V is TRBV2 and J is TRBJ2-7, with D perhaps being TRBD1 or TRBD2 (5 bases each). Germline CDR1 SNHLY, CDR2 FYNNEI. The CDR3 loop spans 12 amino acids. V gave up 11 bases and J gave up 3 bases, with 14 bases separating them. The CDR3, as DNA: TGTGCCGCCGAAGGGGAGAGCTACGAGCAGTACTTC. Residues: CAAEGESYEQYF.

This clone was observed a handful of times. This sequence joins TRBV27 and TRBJ1-2; no definite D call. Germline V gives CDR1 MNHEY, CDR2 SMNVEV (reference sequence). The ends were cut back, 8 bases at V and 5 bases at J, with 30 bases in the middle. The CDR3 is 18 amino acids. The CDR3 region is CASAPYLKVGFSLYGYTF. For the CDR3, the DNA is TGTGCCAGCGCACCATATCTGAAAGTGGGATTCTCTCTATATGGCTACACCTTC.

This chain joins TRBV7-9 and TRBJ2-7; tentative D call: TRBD2 (5 bases). The CDR3 runs to 14 residues. Trimming took 5 bases from V and 3 from J, leaving 14 bases between them. Germline-derived CDR1 and CDR2 are SEHNR and FQNEAQ (reference sequence). The CDR3 reads CASSPRTRVYEQYF. CDR3 in DNA: TGTGCCAGCAGCCCACGCACTAGGGTCTACGAGCAGTACTTC.

In its sample, this clone was seen a few times. This chain joins TRBV6-5 and TRBJ2-3; TRBD2 matches 10 bases. Looked up from germline, CDR1 is MNHEY and CDR2 is SVGAGI. J lost 5 bases, V lost 6 bases, and 5 bases had no gene match. This CDR3 is 14 amino acids long. CDR3 region: CASRRTSGLDTQYF. In DNA form, the CDR3 reads TGTGCCAGCAGACGGACTAGCGGCCTAGATACGCAGTATTTT.

The CDR3 nucleotides read TGCGCCAGCAGCCAAGTTCGGACCCTGGGCGGGGAGCTGTTTTTT. This encodes CASSQVRTLGGELFF. This sequence joins TRBV4-1 and TRBJ2-2; D gene unclear. CDR1 MGHRA and CDR2 YSYEKL come from the germline V gene. Trimming removed 1 base from V and 7 bases from J, with 13 bases in between. The CDR3 loop spans 15 amino acids.

CDR3 sequence reads: CASSEGNEQYF. CDR3 bases: TGCGCCAGCAGTGAGGGGAACGAGCAGTACTTC. The gene calls are TRBV10-2 and TRBJ2-7; D call uncertain. Germline V gene sequence: CDR1 WSHSY, CDR2 SAAADI. V was shortened by 2 bases and J by 5 bases, with 4 bases between the two germline ends. The CDR3 totals 11 residues.

This clone showed up just a few times. V gene TRBV20-1 combines with J gene TRBJ2-7; D not certain. V lost 1 base and J lost 4, with 5 bases in between. The CDR3 runs to 11 residues. Germline loops: CDR1 DFQATT, CDR2 SNEGSKA (reference sequence). The CDR3 region has the DNA TGCAGTGCTAGAGTGGGGTACGAGCAGTACTTC. Translated: CSARVGYEQYF.

The chain employs TRBV7-9 and TRBJ2-2; TRBD2 matches at 8 bases. Germline CDR1 reads SEHNR; CDR2 reads FQNEAQ (reference sequence). The CDR3 length is 14 residues. J lost 4 bases, V lost 8 bases, and 6 bases had no gene match. The DNA for the CDR3 is TGTGCCAGCGGACATAGCGGGGTCACCGGGGAGCTGTTTTTT. Its translation: CASGHSGVTGELFF.

This chain connects TRBV6-5 to TRBJ1-1; possible D gene TRBD1, 5 bases. Germline CDR1 is MNHEY and CDR2 is SVGAGI. The CDR3 sequence is 15 residues long. V lost 0 bases and J 0 bases, leaving 8 bases between the germline ends. The CDR3 protein is CASSYSLTVNTEAFF. In DNA form, the CDR3 reads TGTGCCAGCAGTTACTCCTTGACAGTGAACACTGAAGCTTTCTTT.

The gene calls are TRBV5-1 and TRBJ2-7; tentatively, D is TRBD1 (6 bases). Trimming stripped 4 bases from V and 5 bases from J, with 16 bases between. In germline, CDR1 is SGHRS, CDR2 YFSETQ. The CDR3 contains 14 residues. The CDR3: CASSPDHRDHEQYF. CDR3 nucleotide sequence: TGCGCCAGCAGCCCGGACCACAGGGACCACGAGCAGTACTTC.

The chain carries TRBV7-2 and TRBJ2-7, with 8 bases matching TRBD1. V was clipped by 3 bases and J by 4 bases; unmatched bases: 2. CDR3 length: 13 residues. Per germline, CDR1 SGHTA and CDR2 FQGNSA. The CDR3, as DNA: TGTGCCAGCAGCTTTACAGGGGGGTACGAGCAGTACTTC. Encoded protein: CASSFTGGYEQYF. Combining the CDR3 with reference TRBV7-2 and TRBJ2-7 gives the whole variable domain GAGVSQSPSNKVTEKGKDVELRCDPISGHTALYWYRQSLGQGLEFLIYFQGNSAPDKSGLPSDRFSAERTGGSVSTLTIQRTQQEDSAVYLCASSFTGGYEQYFGPGTRLTVT.

This clone was found once. An end of the junction does not agree with germline; a read error may underlie this. The V and J genes are TRBV2 and TRBJ2-7; TRBD1 might be the D (6 bases). This CDR3 contains 10 residues. CDR1 is SNHLY, CDR2 FYNNEI, per germline. CDR3 DNA sequence: TGTGCCAGCTCCCCCCCCAGGGGCCCTTTC. This encodes CASSPPRGPF.

This chain joins TRBV6-6 and TRBJ1-5, with D perhaps matching TRBD1 (5 bases). Germline assignment: CDR1 MNHNY and CDR2 SVGAGI (reference sequence). This CDR3 comprises 15 residues. Trimming removed 7 bases at V and 5 bases at J, with 18 bases between. DNA of the CDR3: TGTGCCAGCACCGATTTTCCAGGGACCTATCAGCCCCAGCATTTT. Encoded protein: CASTDFPGTYQPQHF.

This clone turned up a few times. The chain uses TRBV5-4 and TRBJ1-3, with D uncertain. Germline assignment: CDR1 SGHNT and CDR2 YYREEE (reference sequence). V lost 1 base, J lost 0 bases, and 11 bases lay in between. The CDR3 spans 16 residues. In DNA, the CDR3 is TGTGCCAGCAGCTTGCCCCCCCGGGGCTCTGGAAACACCATATATTTT. This sequence encodes CASSLPPRGSGNTIYF.